The source of this T cell receptor beta chain is a study of stem cell transplantation in POMP-related autoinflammatory disease. Background on the study: Impaired MHC class I-dependent CD8+ differentiation was hypothesized from defective thymoproteasomes. Before transplant: CD4+ naive skewing, low CD8+ proportions, reduced cytokine secretion.

Study-wide results and limits: Patients with PRAID showed a restricted number of unique TRB V-J gene pairings.

TCRdb keeps only in-frame clones here, not all; method: immunoSEQ multiplex PCR. The repertoire holds approximately 2,500 clones, with 91% as singletons. Points on this clone: Its antigen is not identified.

The material was CD4+ follicular helper T cells (Tfh) from PBMCs, obtained after stem cell transplantation. This clonotype was obtained from a human patient with POMP-related autoinflammation and immune dysregulation (PRAID). Some of the T cells may derive from the graft donor.

DNA of the CDR3: TGTGCCAGCAGTTATAGCGGGAGGGCCAAGTACGAGCAGTACTTC. It yields the protein CASSYSGRAKYEQYF. This rearrangement joins TRBV27 to TRBJ2-7; 11 bases line up with TRBD2. Per germline, CDR1 MNHEY and CDR2 SMNVEV (reference sequence). The CDR3 runs 15 residues. After removal of 4 bases from V and 4 bases from J, the junction contained 6 bases not matched to a gene.